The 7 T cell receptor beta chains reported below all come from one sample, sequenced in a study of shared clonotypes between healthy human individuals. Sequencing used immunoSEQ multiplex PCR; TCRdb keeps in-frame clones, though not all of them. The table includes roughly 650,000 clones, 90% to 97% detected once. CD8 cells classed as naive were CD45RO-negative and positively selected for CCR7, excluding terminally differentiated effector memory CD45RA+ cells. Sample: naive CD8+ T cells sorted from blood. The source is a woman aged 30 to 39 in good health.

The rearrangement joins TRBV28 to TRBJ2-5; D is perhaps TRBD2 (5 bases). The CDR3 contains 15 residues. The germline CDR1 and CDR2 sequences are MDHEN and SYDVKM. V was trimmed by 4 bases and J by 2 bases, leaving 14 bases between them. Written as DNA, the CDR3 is TGTGCCAGCAGTTCTACCTACGGGGTTCAAGAGACCCAGTACTTC. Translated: CASSSTYGVQETQYF.

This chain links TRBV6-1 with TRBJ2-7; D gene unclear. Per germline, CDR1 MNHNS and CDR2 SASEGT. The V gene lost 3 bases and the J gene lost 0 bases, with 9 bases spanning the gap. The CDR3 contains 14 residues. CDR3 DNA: TGTGCCAGCAGTGACAGGTCGGGCTCCTACGAGCAGTACTTC. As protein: CASSDRSGSYEQYF.

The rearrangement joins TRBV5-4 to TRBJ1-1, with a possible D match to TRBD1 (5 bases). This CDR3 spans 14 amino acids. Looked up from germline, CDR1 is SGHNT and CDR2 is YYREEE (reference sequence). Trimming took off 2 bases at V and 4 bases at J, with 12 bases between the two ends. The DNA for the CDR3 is TGTGCCAGCAGCTTTGGGCAGGGCGGCACTGAAGCTTTCTTT. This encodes CASSFGQGGTEAFF.

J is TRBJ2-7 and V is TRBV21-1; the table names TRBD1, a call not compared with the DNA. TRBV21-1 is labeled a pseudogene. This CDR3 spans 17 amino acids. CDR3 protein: CASSKARPGTGIYEQYF. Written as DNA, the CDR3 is TGTGCCAGCAGCAAAGCTCGTCCCGGGACAGGGATCTACGAGCAGTACTTC.

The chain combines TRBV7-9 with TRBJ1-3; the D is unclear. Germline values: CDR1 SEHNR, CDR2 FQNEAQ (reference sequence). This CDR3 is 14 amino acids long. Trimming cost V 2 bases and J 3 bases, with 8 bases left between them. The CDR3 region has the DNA TGTGCCAGCAGCTTATCGGGAGATGGAAACACCATATATTTT. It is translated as CASSLSGDGNTIYF.

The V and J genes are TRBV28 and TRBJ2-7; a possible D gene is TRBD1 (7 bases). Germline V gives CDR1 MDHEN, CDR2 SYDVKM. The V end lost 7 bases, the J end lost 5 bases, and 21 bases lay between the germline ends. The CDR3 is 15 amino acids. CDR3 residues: CASNLGGQIGHEQYF. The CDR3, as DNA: TGTGCCAGCAACCTGGGGGGACAGATAGGCCACGAGCAGTACTTC.

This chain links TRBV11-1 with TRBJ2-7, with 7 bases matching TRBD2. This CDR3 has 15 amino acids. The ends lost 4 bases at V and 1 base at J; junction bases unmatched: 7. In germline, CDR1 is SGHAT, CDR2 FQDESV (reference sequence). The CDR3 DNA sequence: TGTGCCAGCAGCTATTCTAGCGGCACGTCCTACGAGCAGTACTTC. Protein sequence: CASSYSSGTSYEQYF.